Shown below are 22 T cell receptor beta chains from a single sample sequenced in a study of blood T cells in healthy people across ages. The use of a sample-barcoded 5' primer and a J-beta primer mix characterized a second PCR of 7 to 11 cycles. TCRdb itself ran the 5' RACE reads through MiXCR, one entry per CDR3 protein. Of about 2 million distinct CDR3 sequences listed, 40% to 55% are singletons. The sample was blood. These receptors all stem from a woman aged 40 to 55 in good health.

The chain couples TRBV7-2 to TRBJ2-5, with D unresolved. The V gene's germline CDR1 is SGHTA and CDR2 FQGNSA. The V and J ends lost 4 bases and 2 bases respectively, with 14 bases between them. This CDR3 comprises 15 residues. Here the CDR3 DNA reads TGTGCCAGCAGCTCCGACATCGCACCACAAGAGACCCAGTACTTC. It codes for CASSSDIAPQETQYF.

V usage is TRBV4-3 and J usage is TRBJ2-3; D gene unclear. Trimming cost V 1 base and J 2 bases, with 16 bases left between them. The CDR3 extends over 17 amino acids. Germline CDR1 LGHNA, CDR2 YSLEER. CDR3 DNA: TGCGCCAGCAGCCAAGGAAGGGCTGGGGTTTCCACAGATACGCAGTATTTT. Its translation is CASSQGRAGVSTDTQYF.

V and J are TRBV6-2 or TRBV6-3 and TRBJ2-1, with D tentatively TRBD1 (6 bases). Germline V gene data show CDR1 as MNHEY and CDR2 as SVGEGT. The CDR3 sequence is 15 residues long. The germline V and J ends were trimmed by 3 bases and 5 bases, with 14 bases remaining between them. The CDR3 region has the DNA TGTGCCAGCAGTTATGCCGGGCAGGGGAACAATGAGCAGTTCTTC. It translates to CASSYAGQGNNEQFF.

The chain is built from TRBV7-8 and TRBJ2-1, with no clear D. With 2 bases removed from V and 0 bases from J, the gap between germline ends came to 26 bases. This CDR3 comprises 21 residues. CDR1 SGHVS and CDR2 FQNEAQ come from the germline V gene. The CDR3, as DNA: TGTGCCAGCAGCTTATGGGCCCTGGGTCTCCGGGCGGTGAGCTCCTACAATGAGCAGTTCTTC. Residues: CASSLWALGLRAVSSYNEQFF.

V is TRBV7-2 and J is TRBJ2-4; TRBD1 agrees at 7 bases. The DNA end lines up better with TRBJ2-1; the J call may be wrong. Germline assignment: CDR1 SGHTA and CDR2 FQGNSA. The CDR3 has 17 amino acids. This chain's CDR3 is CASSAGWAGGAKNIQFF. DNA for the CDR3: TGTGCCAGCAGCGCCGGGTGGGCAGGGGGAGCCAAAAACATTCAGTTCTTC.

This clonotype was observed a few times. V is TRBV7-2 and J is TRBJ2-1, with a tentative D call TRBD1 (6 bases). Germline V lookup: CDR1 SGHTA, CDR2 FQGNSA. V dropped 3 bases and J dropped 8 bases, with 11 bases sitting between them. The CDR3 is made up of 13 amino acids. CDR3 DNA: TGTGCCAGCAGCTTGAACAGGGCATATGAGCAGTTCTTC. Translated: CASSLNRAYEQFF.

The chain links TRBV2 to TRBJ2-7, with D possibly matching TRBD1 (6 bases). This CDR3 spans 13 amino acids. Trimming shortened V by 7 bases and J by 4 bases, and 14 bases separated the two germline ends. The germline CDR1 and CDR2 sequences are SNHLY and FYNNEI. The CDR3 reads CASIPDSFYEQYF. Written as DNA, the CDR3 is TGTGCCAGCATCCCGGACAGCTTTTACGAGCAGTACTTC.

This clonotype was recorded once. V gene TRBV12-3 or TRBV12-4 combines with J gene TRBJ2-3; 9 bases fit TRBD2. Trimming cost V 6 bases and J 6 bases; bases outside gene matches: 10. The CDR3 totals 15 residues. CDR3 sequence reads: CASRYLSGGSDTQYF. CDR3 nucleotide sequence: TGTGCCAGCAGGTACCTTAGCGGGGGATCCGATACGCAGTATTTT.

This clonotype was seen more than once but under ten times. The chain joins TRBV7-2 to TRBJ2-4; D call uncertain. CDR1 and CDR2 from the germline V gene are SGHTA and FQGNSA. The V end lost 5 bases, the J end lost 3 bases, and 8 bases lay between the germline ends. The CDR3 length is 13 residues. CDR3 bases: TGTGCCAGCAGCAGGGCGGTCAAAAACATTCAGTACTTC. Protein product: CASSRAVKNIQYF.

This clonotype was observed a few times. J is TRBJ2-1 and V is TRBV7-6, with a tentative D call TRBD1 (6 bases). CDR1 is SGHVS and CDR2 is FNYEAQ in the germline V gene. V lost 5 bases and J lost 2, with 13 bases in between. The CDR3 sequence is 15 residues long. The CDR3 here is CASSRDTDTYNEQFF. The CDR3 DNA follows: TGTGCCAGCAGCCGGGACACTGATACCTACAATGAGCAGTTCTTC.

Worth noting for this clonotype: The junction and the germline gene differ at one end; a read error may be behind it. The V and J genes are TRBV15 and TRBJ2-5, with TRBD2 matching 13 bases. CDR3 length equals 17 residues. Germline lookup yields CDR1 LNHNV and CDR2 YYDKDF (reference sequence). The CDR3 protein is CATSGWRTSGGKETQYF. The CDR3, as DNA: TGCGCCACCAGCGGATGGCGGACTAGCGGGGGAAAAGAGACCCAGTACTTC.

This clonotype was seen only a few times. The rearrangement uses TRBV28 and TRBJ2-7; D call uncertain. Germline V gene data show CDR1 as MDHEN and CDR2 as SYDVKM. Trimming took 7 bases from V and 4 from J, leaving 11 bases between them. The CDR3 spans 12 residues. The CDR3 reads CASNTPWYEQYF. The CDR3 DNA reads TGTGCCAGCAATACCCCGTGGTACGAGCAGTACTTC.

This chain uses TRBV29-1 with TRBJ2-7; tentative D call: TRBD2 (5 bases). V lost 4 bases and J 2 bases, leaving 12 bases between the germline ends. The CDR3 totals 13 residues. In germline, CDR1 is SQVTM, CDR2 ANQGSEA. The CDR3 DNA is TGCAGCGTTGCCGGCGGGCAGGCCTACGAGCAGTACTTC. Encoded protein: CSVAGGQAYEQYF.

For the CDR3, the DNA is TGTGCCAGCAGGCACGATTTAGAACCTTATCCCTACAATGAGCAGTACTTC. Its translation: CASRHDLEPYPYNEQYF. The rearrangement joins TRBV7-8 to TRBJ2-4, with unresolved D. CDR3 length: 17 residues. Germline loops: CDR1 SGHVS, CDR2 FQNEAQ. Between the trimmed V and J ends, which lost 6 bases and 13 bases, there was a span of 31 bases.

This clonotype was observed a handful of times. The chain is built from TRBV6-2 or TRBV6-3 and TRBJ2-5; D uncertain. The DNA end is a closer match to TRBJ2-7, so the J assignment may be wrong. The CDR3 has 15 amino acids. Germline CDR1 MNHEY, CDR2 SVGEGT. CDR3 in amino acids: CASSSSIAWTSEQYF. CDR3 nucleotide sequence: TGTGCCAGCAGTTCGTCCATCGCATGGACCTCCGAGCAGTACTTC.

In this sample, this clonotype turned up a few times. The chain carries TRBV20-1 and TRBJ2-3, with 7 bases matching TRBD1. Germline lookup yields CDR1 DFQATT and CDR2 SNEGSKA (reference sequence). Trimming took 1 base from V and 5 from J; bases not matched to a gene: 15. The CDR3 has 17 amino acids. DNA for the CDR3: TGCAGTGCTAGAGCGGAGAAGACAGGGCAATTCGGAGATACGCAGTATTTT. Its protein product is CSARAEKTGQFGDTQYF.

This clonotype was counted ten times or more. This chain connects TRBV7-2 to TRBJ1-2, with D perhaps matching TRBD1 (5 bases). Germline lookup yields CDR1 SGHTA and CDR2 FQGNSA. The V gene lost 2 bases and the J gene lost 2 bases, with 9 bases spanning the gap. The length of the CDR3 is 14 residues. As DNA, the CDR3 is TGTGCCAGCAGCTTAACCCAGGGAAACTATGGCTACACCTTC. Amino acids: CASSLTQGNYGYTF.

As to this clonotype: The junction departs from the called germline gene at one end, perhaps through a read error. The chain couples TRBV15 to TRBJ2-3, with TRBD2 identical over 7 bases. The length of the CDR3 is 18 residues. Germline values: CDR1 LNHNV, CDR2 YYDKDF (reference sequence). The CDR3 loop is CATSRDRRGTLTLDTQYF. The CDR3 nucleotides are TGTGCCACTAGCAGAGATCGGCGGGGGACGCTGACTTTAGATACGCAGTATTTT.

The V call is TRBV4-1, the J call TRBJ2-3; the match to TRBD1 covers 10 bases. Per germline, CDR1 MGHRA and CDR2 YSYEKL. The J segment lost 5 bases and the V segment lost 4 bases, leaving 6 bases of the junction unmatched. CDR3 length equals 15 residues. CDR3 nucleotides: TGCGCCAGCAGCCCTGTCGGACAGGGGGAAGATACGCAGTATTTT. Protein sequence: CASSPVGQGEDTQYF.

The count of this clonotype is one. The V and J genes are TRBV13 and TRBJ2-1; the D gene is possibly TRBD1 (6 bases). Trimming cost V 4 bases and J 0 bases, with 16 bases left between them. The CDR3 spans 17 residues. CDR1 is PRHDT, CDR2 FYEKMQ, per germline (reference sequence). The CDR3 bases are TGTGCCAGCAGCTCAGACGGGACACCGAGCTCCTACAATGAGCAGTTCTTC. It yields the protein CASSSDGTPSSYNEQFF.

J is TRBJ1-1 and V is TRBV3-1; 10 bases align to TRBD1. Germline V lookup: CDR1 LGHDT, CDR2 YNNKEL (reference sequence). The ends lost 0 bases at V and 6 bases at J; junction bases unmatched: 10. CDR3 size: 17 residues. The CDR3 DNA is TGTGCCAGCAGCCAAGATTTGATCCGGGACAGGGGCCCTGAAGCTTTCTTT. Amino acids: CASSQDLIRDRGPEAFF.

V gene TRBV7-3 combines with J gene TRBJ1-2; no reliable D call. V dropped 2 bases and J dropped 10 bases, with 14 bases sitting between them. Germline loops: CDR1 SGHTA, CDR2 FQGTGA. The CDR3 is 13 amino acids. The CDR3 bases are TGTGCCAGCAGCTTAGGGGTATCAAGGGACTACACCTTC. Translation: CASSLGVSRDYTF.